The source of this T cell receptor (beta chain) is a study of T-cell reconstitution after alpha-beta-depleted transplantation in children. The TCRbeta library was prepared with unique molecular identifiers. A single record per CDR3 protein comes from TCRdb applying MiXCR to the PCR reads. Of hundreds of thousands of distinct CDR3 sequences detected, around 17% appear once; the ten largest clones hold around 0.96%. CDR1 and CDR2 from the germline V gene are DFQATT and SNEGSKA (reference sequence). This CDR3 has 17 amino acids. In the case of this clonotype: The germline gene is not matched at one end of the junction; a read error may be the cause.

This material consisted of PBMCs from the stem cell graft donor, taken from the stem cell graft. The TCR comes from a human donor who donated a stem cell graft to a child with acute myeloid leukemia. The chain recombines TRBV20-1 with TRBJ2-7; the D gene is possibly TRBD2 (5 bases). The chain's CDR3 is CCARDAASGMESYEQYF. The CDR3 DNA sequence: TGCTGTGCTAGAGACGCCGCATCGGGGATGGAATCCTACGAGCAGTACTTC.